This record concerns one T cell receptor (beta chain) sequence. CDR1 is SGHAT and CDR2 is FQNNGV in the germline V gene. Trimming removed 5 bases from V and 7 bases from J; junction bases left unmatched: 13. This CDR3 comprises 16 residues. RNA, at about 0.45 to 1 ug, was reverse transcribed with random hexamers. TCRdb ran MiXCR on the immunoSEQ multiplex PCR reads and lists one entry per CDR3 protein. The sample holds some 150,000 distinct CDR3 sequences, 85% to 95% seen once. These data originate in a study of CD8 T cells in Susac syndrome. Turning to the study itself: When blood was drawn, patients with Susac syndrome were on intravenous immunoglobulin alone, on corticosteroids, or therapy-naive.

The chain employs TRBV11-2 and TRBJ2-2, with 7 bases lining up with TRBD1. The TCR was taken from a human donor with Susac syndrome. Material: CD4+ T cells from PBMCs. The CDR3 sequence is CASSQRQGLYHGELFF. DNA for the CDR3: TGTGCCAGCAGCCAGCGACAGGGTCTTTATCACGGGGAGCTGTTTTTT. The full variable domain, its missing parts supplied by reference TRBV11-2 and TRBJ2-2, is EAGVAQSPRYKIIEKRQSVAFWCNPISGHATLYWYQQILGQGPKLLIQFQNNGVVDDSQLPKDRFSAERLKGVDSTLKIQPAKLEDSAVYLCASSQRQGLYHGELFFGEGSRLTVL.